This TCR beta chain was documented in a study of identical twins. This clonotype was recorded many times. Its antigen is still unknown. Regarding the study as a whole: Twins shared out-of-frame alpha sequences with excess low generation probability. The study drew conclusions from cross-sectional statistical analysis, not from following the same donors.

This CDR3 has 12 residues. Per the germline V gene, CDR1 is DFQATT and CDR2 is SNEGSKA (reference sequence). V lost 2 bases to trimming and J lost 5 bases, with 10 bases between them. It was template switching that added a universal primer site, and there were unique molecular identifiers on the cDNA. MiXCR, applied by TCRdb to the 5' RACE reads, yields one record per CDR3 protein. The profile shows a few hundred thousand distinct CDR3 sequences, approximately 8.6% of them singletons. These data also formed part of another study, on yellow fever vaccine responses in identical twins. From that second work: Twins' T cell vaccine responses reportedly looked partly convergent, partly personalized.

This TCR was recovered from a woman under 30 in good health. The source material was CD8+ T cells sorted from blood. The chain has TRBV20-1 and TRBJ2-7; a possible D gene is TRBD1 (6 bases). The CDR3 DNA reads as TGCAGTGCTAGATACAGGGAACACGAGCAGTACTTC. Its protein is CSARYREHEQYF.